This T cell receptor (beta chain) is drawn from a study of T cells in Graves' hyperthyroidism and ophthalmopathy. Turning to the study itself: The initial diagnosis was the point when peripheral blood was collected, ahead of any treatment. General study results and limits: Researchers report that a 13 V-J model separated ophthalmopathy from stable hyperthyroidism.

It was considered stable Graves' hyperthyroidism when ophthalmopathy did not progress within 18 months. Hyperthyroidism patients were newly diagnosed, had disease duration under 2 months, and were aged 18 to 65 years. Ten or more counts support this clonotype. The antigen is undetermined. What was amplified from RNA transcripts were TCR beta CDR3 regions. Researchers ran a first-round RT-PCR on the TCR CDR3 using the HTBI primer set. TCRdb re-derived calls from the multiplex PCR reads in MiXCR, one entry per CDR3 protein. The repertoire holds around 580,000 distinct CDR3 sequences, with approximately 15% as singletons. Source material: blood. The clonotype comes from a woman younger than 35 with Graves' hyperthyroidism.

The CDR3 DNA sequence: TGCAGTGCTAGCGAAAGGAGGGGTTATTTAGAGACCCAGTACTTC. Encoded protein: CSASERRGYLETQYF. The V call is TRBV20-1, the J call TRBJ2-5, with D possibly matching TRBD2 (6 bases). The length of the CDR3 is 15 residues. Germline V gives CDR1 DFQATT, CDR2 SNEGSKA (reference sequence). V dropped 3 bases and J dropped 4 bases, with 18 bases sitting between them.